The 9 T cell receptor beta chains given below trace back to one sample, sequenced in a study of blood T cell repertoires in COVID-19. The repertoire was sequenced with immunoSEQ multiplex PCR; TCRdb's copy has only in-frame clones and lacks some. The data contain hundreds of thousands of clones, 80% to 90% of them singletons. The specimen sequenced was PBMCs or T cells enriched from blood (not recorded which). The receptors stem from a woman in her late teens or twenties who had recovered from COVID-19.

This chain's CDR3 is CASSRGGEGNTIYF. The CDR3 bases are TGTGCCAGCTCGAGGGGAGGGGAAGGAAACACCATATATTTT. The chain joins TRBV7-9 to TRBJ1-3; possibly TRBD1 for D (5 bases). This CDR3 has 14 residues. Germline V gene data show CDR1 as SEHNR and CDR2 as FQNEAQ (reference sequence). V was trimmed by 8 bases and J by 4 bases, leaving 15 bases between them.

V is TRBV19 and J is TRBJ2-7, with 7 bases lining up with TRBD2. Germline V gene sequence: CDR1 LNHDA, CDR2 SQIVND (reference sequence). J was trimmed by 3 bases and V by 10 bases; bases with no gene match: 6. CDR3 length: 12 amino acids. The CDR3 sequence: CATGRGDYEQYF. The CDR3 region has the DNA TGTGCCACAGGACGGGGGGACTACGAGCAGTACTTC.

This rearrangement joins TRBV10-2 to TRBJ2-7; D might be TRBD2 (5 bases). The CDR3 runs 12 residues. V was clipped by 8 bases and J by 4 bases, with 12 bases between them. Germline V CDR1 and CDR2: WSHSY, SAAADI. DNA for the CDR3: TGCGCCAGCGTAGGAGGTGGATACGAGCAGTACTTC. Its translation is CASVGGGYEQYF.

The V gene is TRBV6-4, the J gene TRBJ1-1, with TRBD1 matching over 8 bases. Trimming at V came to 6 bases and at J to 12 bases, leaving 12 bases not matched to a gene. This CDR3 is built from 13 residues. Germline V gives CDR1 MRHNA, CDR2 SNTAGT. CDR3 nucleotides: TGTGCCAGCAGAGGACAGGGTCTTGAGGTTACTTTCTTT. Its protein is CASRGQGLEVTFF.

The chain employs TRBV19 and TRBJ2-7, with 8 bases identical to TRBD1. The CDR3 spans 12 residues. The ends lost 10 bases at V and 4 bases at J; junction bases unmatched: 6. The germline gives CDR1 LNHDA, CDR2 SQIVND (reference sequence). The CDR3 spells CATLTGEYEQYF. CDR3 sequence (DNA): TGTGCCACCTTGACAGGGGAATACGAGCAGTACTTC.

CDR3 residues: CASSRASAGQSYEQYF. In nucleotides, the CDR3 is TGTGCCAGCAGCCGCGCGTCAGCGGGGCAGTCCTACGAGCAGTACTTC. This chain links TRBV5-4 with TRBJ2-7; TRBD2 aligns across 7 bases. J lost 1 base, V lost 4 bases, and 11 bases had no gene match. The CDR3 sequence is 16 residues long. Germline V gene lookup returns CDR1 SGHNT and CDR2 YYREEE (reference sequence).

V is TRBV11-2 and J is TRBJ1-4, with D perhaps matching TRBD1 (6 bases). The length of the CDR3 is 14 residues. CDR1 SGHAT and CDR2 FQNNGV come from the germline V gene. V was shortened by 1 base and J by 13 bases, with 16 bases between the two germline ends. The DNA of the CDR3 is TGTGCCAGCAGCTTAGGAGGTTCAGGGGCAGGACTGTTTTTT. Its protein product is CASSLGGSGAGLFF.

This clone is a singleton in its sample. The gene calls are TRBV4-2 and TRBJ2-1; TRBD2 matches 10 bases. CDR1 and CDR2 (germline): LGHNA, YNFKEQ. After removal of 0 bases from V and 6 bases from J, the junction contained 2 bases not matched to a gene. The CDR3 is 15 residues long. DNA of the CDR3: TGTGCCAGCAGCCAAGATAGCGGGGGGATCAATGAGCAGTTCTTC. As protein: CASSQDSGGINEQFF.

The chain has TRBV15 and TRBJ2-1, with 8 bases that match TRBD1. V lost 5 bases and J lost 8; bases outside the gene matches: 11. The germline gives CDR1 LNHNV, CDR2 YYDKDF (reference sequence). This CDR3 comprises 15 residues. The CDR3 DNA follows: TGTGCCACCAGCGCCGGACAGGGCGATATCCATGAGCAGTTCTTC. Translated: CATSAGQGDIHEQFF.